This is a list of T cell receptor beta chains from one sample in a study of control samples from healthy donors and cancer patients. The assay was immunoSEQ multiplex PCR, and TCRdb's table has in-frame clones only and misses some. Of 170,000 or so clones listed, 91% are singletons. The sample taken for sequencing was blood. These receptors originate from a middle-aged woman in good health. The CDR3 runs from the conserved cysteine through the conserved F or W. For some rows the clone size is stated as once, few or many, or as a class when expanded; others skip it.

CDR3 protein: CASSPGFNQPQHF
J gene: TRBJ1-5
clone size: .
V gene: TRBV27

CDR3 protein: CAIRTRPAAENTEAFF
J gene: TRBJ1-1
clone size: .
V gene: TRBV10-3

CDR3 protein: CSVTSGGAVETQYF
J gene: TRBJ2-5
clone size: few
V gene: TRBV29-1

CDR3 protein: CASSPGTGVETQYF
J gene: TRBJ2-5
clone size: .
V gene: TRBV5-4

CDR3 protein: CASSRTPSGGAQELFF
J gene: TRBJ2-2
clone size: .
V gene: TRBV5-1

CDR3 protein: CASSELGQGAHTEAFF
J gene: TRBJ1-1
clone size: .
V gene: TRBV25-1

CDR3 protein: CAIGAANKPQHF
J gene: TRBJ1-5
clone size: .
V gene: TRBV10-3

CDR3 protein: CASSQTGTFQETQYF
J gene: TRBJ2-5
clone size: .
V gene: TRBV4-1

CDR3 protein: CASSQDNGPAETQYF
J gene: TRBJ2-5
clone size: once
V gene: TRBV4-1

CDR3 protein: CASSSRGGAERAEAFF
J gene: TRBJ1-1
clone size: .
V gene: TRBV5-1

CDR3 protein: CASSTDRGWSNEKLFF
J gene: TRBJ1-4
clone size: .
V gene: TRBV11-2

CDR3 protein: CASSARDTNYEQYF
J gene: TRBJ2-7
clone size: .
V gene: TRBV9

CDR3 protein: CASSYGTAVDSPLHF
J gene: TRBJ1-6
clone size: .
V gene: TRBV6-5

CDR3 protein: CASGLRTSGGQETQYF
J gene: TRBJ2-5
clone size: .
V gene: TRBV12-5

CDR3 protein: CASSLWTGSVSEQFF
J gene: TRBJ2-1
clone size: .
V gene: TRBV5-6

CDR3 protein: CASSTRQGSYSNQPQHF
J gene: TRBJ1-5
clone size: .
V gene: TRBV19

CDR3 protein: CASSQGGDEQYF
J gene: TRBJ2-7
clone size: .
V gene: TRBV4-1

CDR3 protein: CASSPTQAFYGYTF
J gene: TRBJ1-2
clone size: .
V gene: TRBV6-5

CDR3 protein: CASRGGANTGELFF
J gene: TRBJ2-2
clone size: .
V gene: TRBV2

CDR3 protein: CASSLARGRSSGANVLTF
J gene: TRBJ2-6
clone size: .
V gene: TRBV5-1

CDR3 protein: CASRPTVATNEKLFF
J gene: TRBJ1-4
clone size: .
V gene: TRBV27

CDR3 protein: CASAGKTQYF
J gene: TRBJ2-5
clone size: .
V gene: TRBV12-5

CDR3 protein: CASSSGEGSDTQYF
J gene: TRBJ2-3
clone size: .
V gene: TRBV5-1

CDR3 protein: CASSYYRDNSPLHF
J gene: TRBJ1-6
clone size: .
V gene: TRBV6-5

CDR3 protein: CASSLGPGKGETQYF
J gene: TRBJ2-5
clone size: .
V gene: TRBV11-2

CDR3 protein: CASSPGTGSQPQHF
J gene: TRBJ1-5
clone size: .
V gene: TRBV3-1/TRBV3-2

CDR3 protein: CASSLSSDTDTQYF
J gene: TRBJ2-3
clone size: .
V gene: TRBV27

CDR3 protein: CASVDQGDEQYF
J gene: TRBJ2-7
clone size: .
V gene: TRBV2

CDR3 protein: CASSPTASDTQYF
J gene: TRBJ2-3
clone size: .
V gene: TRBV19

CDR3 protein: CASSQKTGALTDTQYF
J gene: TRBJ2-3
clone size: .
V gene: TRBV6-6

CDR3 protein: CASSLGGGLTQYF
J gene: TRBJ2-3
clone size: .
V gene: TRBV27

CDR3 protein: CASSPPGAEKLFF
J gene: TRBJ1-4
clone size: .
V gene: TRBV18

CDR3 protein: CASSLEEAPRRKTQYF
J gene: TRBJ2-5
clone size: .
V gene: TRBV11-2

CDR3 protein: CANTQRGCENTEAFF
J gene: TRBJ1-1
clone size: .
V gene: TRBV24-1

CDR3 protein: CASSLAWGGGFAETQYF
J gene: TRBJ2-5
clone size: .
V gene: TRBV7-9

CDR3 protein: CASSQVGGPSNEQFF
J gene: TRBJ2-1
clone size: once
V gene: TRBV7-2

CDR3 protein: CASSLVREGDTQYF
J gene: TRBJ2-3
clone size: .
V gene: TRBV18

CDR3 protein: CASRTGPGSYGYTF
J gene: TRBJ1-2
clone size: .
V gene: TRBV5-5

CDR3 protein: CATSEFYPGQDGNTIYF
J gene: TRBJ1-3
clone size: .
V gene: TRBV24-1

CDR3 protein: CASSYDEQEVF
J gene: TRBJ1-1
clone size: .
V gene: TRBV6-6

CDR3 protein: CASSVAAYAGGRDTEAFF
J gene: TRBJ1-1
clone size: .
V gene: TRBV6-1

CDR3 protein: CASSMDRNTEAFF
J gene: TRBJ1-1
clone size: few
V gene: TRBV5-1

CDR3 protein: CATGRGSYGYTF
J gene: TRBJ1-2
clone size: .
V gene: TRBV15

CDR3 protein: CASSYTGTGTSNGYTF
J gene: TRBJ1-2
clone size: .
V gene: TRBV5-4

CDR3 protein: CASSPRTFQETQYF
J gene: TRBJ2-5
clone size: .
V gene: TRBV9

CDR3 protein: CASSLGLGTEAFF
J gene: TRBJ1-1
clone size: .
V gene: TRBV7-9

CDR3 protein: CASNGGPSGTDTQYF
J gene: TRBJ2-3
clone size: .
V gene: TRBV2

CDR3 protein: CSVTENYGYTF
J gene: TRBJ1-2
clone size: .
V gene: TRBV29-1

CDR3 protein: CASSLVFSGNEKLFF
J gene: TRBJ1-4
clone size: .
V gene: TRBV5-1

CDR3 protein: CASSPGQGNYGYTF
J gene: TRBJ1-2
clone size: .
V gene: TRBV5-6

CDR3 protein: CSASDRAGAGNTIYF
J gene: TRBJ1-3
clone size: .
V gene: TRBV20-1